The source of this T cell receptor beta chain is a study of PD-1 blockade in classical Hodgkin lymphoma (dated by TCRdb to between 2020 and 2021). Looking at the study overall: Nivolumab dosing was 3 mg/kg intravenously every 2 weeks, continuing until either disease progression or unacceptable toxicity. A peripheral blood immune signature of response to PD-1 blockade in classical Hodgkin lymphoma was defined using TCR beta sequencing and CyTOF. Study-level results and caveats: Only a single clinical trial cohort was studied, and what caused the repertoire differences, possibly disease activity or prior therapy, remained undefined. Newly diagnosed patients were reported to have lower baseline TCR diversity than healthy donors, and relapsed/refractory patients were reported to have lower baseline TCR diversity still. Patients starting nivolumab less than 1 year after ASCT had lower diversity and were excluded from later analyses to avoid confounding by immune reconstitution. By C4D1, a significant rise was seen in CD4+ TCR diversity but not in CD8+ TCR diversity (p=0.0027 vs p=0.16), and the rise was most apparent among complete responders (p=0.02). Trial patients with a complete response had baseline diversity similar to that of newly diagnosed patients, while partial responders and progressors had significantly lower diversity.

V drops 5 bases and J drops 1 base, leaving 18 bases in between. In the germline V gene (reference sequence), CDR1 corresponds to SEHNR and CDR2 to FQNEAQ. The CDR3 runs 18 residues from the cysteine to the phenylalanine. CDR3 DNA is the only sequence kept; it has 54 bases, read in frame from the first base. The Qiagen DNeasy kit was used to extract genomic DNA both from unsorted PBMCs and from the negatively selected CD4+ and CD8+ fractions. TCR beta CDR3 regions were amplified by immunoSEQ multiplex PCR using primers annealing to V and J segments. A synthetic immune receptor repertoire was used to minimize amplification bias, and remaining bias was computationally removed after sequencing. The published analysis was carried out like this. Custom Python scripts were used to quantify repertoire diversity as the Shannon entropy index. The unsorted, CD4+ and CD8+ repertoires were each analyzed separately, with the exception of combined analyses, where CD4+ and CD8+ sequences were merged in silico. A clone counted as expanded when the clone's frequency after treatment rose at least 2-fold relative to C1D1, and clones undetected at baseline were given a pseudocount of 0.5. Clones with 0 or 1 copy at C1D1 were classified as singleton clones, and clones with 2 or more copies were classified as non-singleton clones. By matching protein sequences in sorted samples from the same patient, clones expanded in unsorted samples were annotated as CD4+, CD8+ or unknown. Wilcoxon tests on paired samples were used to test changes in diversity from C1D1 to C4D1. In its TCRdb copy, this immuneACCESS table keeps in-frame sequences only and misses some clones. Where compared with another copy, unresolved V genes explain less than half of these, and the others have no known cause. The V and J calls and clone size are taken from that table; D and trimming were inferred from the DNA. For this sample the table gives around 91,000 clones, of which about 89% were detected only once. About 20% of the sample is in the top ten clones.

With regard to this clone: The antigen it binds to is not known. No base quality information exists; no much larger clone differs at one position.

What the time point label conveys for this sample: cycle 1 day 1 (C1D1), immediately before nivolumab initiation. Every trial patient had relapsed after autologous stem cell transplantation, and cohorts A, B and C differed in prior brentuximab vedotin exposure. The trial cohort included 45 to 65 patients with relapsed/refractory classical Hodgkin lymphoma, and each patient had a best overall response of complete response, partial response or progressive disease. Single-agent nivolumab was administered to trial patients in the multi-cohort phase II CheckMate 205 trial. Best overall response was determined by an independent review committee according to the 2007 International Working Group response criteria. Trial PBMCs were collected just before the start of nivolumab (C1D1) and during therapy at cycle 2 day 1 and cycle 4 day 1. Peripheral blood was collected in 8 mL Vacutainer Cell Preparation Tubes, from which PBMCs were isolated by centrifugation and then cryopreserved.

The V gene is TRBV7-9 and the J gene is TRBJ2-6; the D region is possibly TRBD1 or TRBD2, each matching across 5 bases. The receptor was isolated from a human donor with classical Hodgkin lymphoma. The specimen comprised peripheral blood mononuclear cells (PBMCs), sampled at baseline. Here is the DNA: TGTGCCAGCAGCCGATTTTTACGGGGCGCATCTGGGGCCAACGTCCTGACTTTC. This gives the protein CASSRFLRGASGANVLTF.